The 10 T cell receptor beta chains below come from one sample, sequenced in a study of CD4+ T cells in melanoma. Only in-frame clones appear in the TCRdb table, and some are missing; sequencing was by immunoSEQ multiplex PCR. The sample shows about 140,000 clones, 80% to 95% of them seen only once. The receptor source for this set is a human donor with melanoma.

CDR3 region: CASSAGQNTEAFF. The CDR3, as DNA: TGTGCCAGCAGCGCCGGACAGAACACTGAAGCTTTCTTT. This rearrangement joins TRBV9 to TRBJ1-1; possibly TRBD1 for D (5 bases). The V and J ends lost 3 bases and 1 base respectively, with 7 bases between them. The CDR3 consists of 13 residues. Germline-derived CDR1 and CDR2 are SGDLS and YYNGEE.

In nucleotides, the CDR3 is TGCGCCAGCGGGAAACGGTCCCAATGGGAGACCCAGTACTTC. Translated: CASGKRSQWETQYF. This chain joins TRBV10-1 and TRBJ2-5; no clear D. The CDR3 spans 14 residues. Germline lookup yields CDR1 WNHNN and CDR2 SYGVQD (reference sequence). V lost 8 bases and J lost 5, with 18 bases in between.

CDR3 residues: CASKETGTYDYGYTF. The DNA for the CDR3 is TGTGCCAGCAAAGAAACCGGGACATACGACTATGGCTACACCTTC. The chain is built from TRBV6-5 and TRBJ1-2; D might be TRBD1 (6 bases). V was clipped by 7 bases and J by 3 bases, with 18 bases between them. Looked up from germline, CDR1 is MNHEY and CDR2 is SVGAGI. This CDR3 contains 15 residues.

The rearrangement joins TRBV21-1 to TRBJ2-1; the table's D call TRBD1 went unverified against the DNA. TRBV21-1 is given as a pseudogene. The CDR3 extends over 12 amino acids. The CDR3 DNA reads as TGTGCCAGCAGCACCCATTGGGCTCGGCAGTTCTTC. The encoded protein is CASSTHWARQFF.

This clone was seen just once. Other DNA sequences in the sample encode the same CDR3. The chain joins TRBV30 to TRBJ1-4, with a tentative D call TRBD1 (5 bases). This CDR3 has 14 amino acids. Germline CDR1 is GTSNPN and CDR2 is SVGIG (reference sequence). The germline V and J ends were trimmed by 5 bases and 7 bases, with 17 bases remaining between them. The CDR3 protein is CAWGPGLGSEKLFF. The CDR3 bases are TGTGCCTGGGGACCGGGGCTCGGGAGTGAAAAACTGTTTTTT.

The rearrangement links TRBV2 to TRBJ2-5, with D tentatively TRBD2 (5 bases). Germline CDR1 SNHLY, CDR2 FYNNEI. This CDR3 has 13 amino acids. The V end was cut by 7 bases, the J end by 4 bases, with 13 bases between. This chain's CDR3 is CASKREGGETQYF. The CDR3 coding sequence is TGTGCCAGCAAAAGGGAAGGAGGAGAGACCCAGTACTTC. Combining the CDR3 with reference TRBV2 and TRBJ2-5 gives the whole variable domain EPEVTQTPSHQVTQMGQEVILRCVPISNHLYFYWYRQILGQKVEFLVSFYNNEISEKSEIFDDQFSVERPDGSNFTLKIRSTKLEDSAMYFCASKREGGETQYFGPGTRLLVL.

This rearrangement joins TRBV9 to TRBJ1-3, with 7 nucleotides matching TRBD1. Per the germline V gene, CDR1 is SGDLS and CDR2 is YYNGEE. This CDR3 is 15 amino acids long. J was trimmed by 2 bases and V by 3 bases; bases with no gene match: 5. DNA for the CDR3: TGTGCCAGCAGCGCGACGACAGGGACTGGAAACACCATATATTTT. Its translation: CASSATTGTGNTIYF.

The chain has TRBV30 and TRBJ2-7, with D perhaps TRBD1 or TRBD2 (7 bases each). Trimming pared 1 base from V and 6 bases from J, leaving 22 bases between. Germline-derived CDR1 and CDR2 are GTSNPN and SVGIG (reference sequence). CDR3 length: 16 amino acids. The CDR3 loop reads CAWSAVGRGRWAEQYF. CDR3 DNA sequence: TGTGCCTGGAGTGCCGTGGGGAGGGGGCGGTGGGCCGAGCAGTACTTC.

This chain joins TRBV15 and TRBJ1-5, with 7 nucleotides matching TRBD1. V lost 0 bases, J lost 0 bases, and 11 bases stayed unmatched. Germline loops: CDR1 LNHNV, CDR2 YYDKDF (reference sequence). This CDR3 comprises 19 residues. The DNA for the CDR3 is TGTGCCACCAGCAGAGATAGGGCAGGGGGAGGGTATAGCAATCAGCCCCAGCATTTT. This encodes CATSRDRAGGGYSNQPQHF.

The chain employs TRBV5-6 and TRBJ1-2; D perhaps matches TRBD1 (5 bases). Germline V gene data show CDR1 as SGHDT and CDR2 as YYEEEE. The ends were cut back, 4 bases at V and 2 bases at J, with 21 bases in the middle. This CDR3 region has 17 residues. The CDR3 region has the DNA TGTGCCAGCAGCCAAAACGGGGACTGGCCATTCAACTATGGCTACACCTTC. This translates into CASSQNGDWPFNYGYTF.